The 24 T cell receptor beta chains in this list originate from one sample, sequenced in a study of post-analysis software for immune sequencing data. Study outcomes and limitations: The study found TRBV5-6, TRBV5-1 and TRBV20-1 among roughly 5 TRBV segments more frequent in patients than controls.

These receptors have no identified antigens. Unique molecular identifiers were built into the TCR beta cDNA libraries. Each CDR3 protein gets one entry after TCRdb re-called the PCR reads with MiXCR. The data show roughly 430,000 distinct CDR3 sequences, with 39% seen just once and 7.6% held by the top ten. The sample taken for sequencing was blood. These receptors came from a girl aged 2-10 years with multiple sclerosis.

The V and J genes are TRBV16 and TRBJ2-7; D perhaps matches TRBD2 (6 bases). Per the germline V gene, CDR1 is KGHSY and CDR2 is FQNENV. The CDR3 is 15 residues long. V lost 0 bases, J lost 2 bases, and 11 bases lay in between. The CDR3 nucleotides are TGTGCCAGCAGCCAATCAGCGGGTCCTCCCTACGAGCAGTACTTC. Encoded protein: CASSQSAGPPYEQYF.

The chain has TRBV7-6 and TRBJ1-2; D gene unclear. V was cut by 5 bases and J by 2 bases, with 12 bases left in between. The germline V gene encodes CDR1 SGHVS and CDR2 FNYEAQ. The CDR3 runs 14 residues. DNA for the CDR3: TGTGCCAGCAGCCCCTCGGGCCGGAACTATGGCTACACCTTC. Protein sequence: CASSPSGRNYGYTF. Full variable domain (remainder filled in from reference TRBV7-6 and TRBJ1-2): GAGVSQSPRYKVTKRGQDVALRCDPISGHVSLYWYRQALGQGPEFLTYFNYEAQQDKSGLPNDRFSAERPEGSISTLTIQRTEQRDSAMYRCASSPSGRNYGYTFGSGTRLTVV.

This clonotype came up a few times. V and J are TRBV12-3 or TRBV12-4 and TRBJ2-1; 8 positions agree with TRBD2. The CDR3 is 14 amino acids. Losses at the gene ends were 6 bases for V and 4 bases for J; bases not matched to a gene: 5. The CDR3 here is CASSWTSSYNEQFF. The CDR3 bases are TGTGCCAGCAGCTGGACTAGCAGTTACAATGAGCAGTTCTTC.

In this sample, this clonotype turned up many times. J is TRBJ1-1 and V is TRBV4-3; 10 nucleotides line up with TRBD1. Germline CDR1 reads LGHNA; CDR2 reads YSLEER. V shed 0 bases and J 7 bases; nucleotides not matched to a gene: 11. The CDR3 has 17 residues. Here the CDR3 reads CASSQEPRTGGSREAFF. For the CDR3, the DNA is TGCGCCAGCAGCCAAGAACCCCGGACAGGGGGGAGCCGTGAAGCTTTCTTT.

The table lists this clonotype with many counts. The chain joins TRBV24-1 to TRBJ1-6, with D uncertain. The V and J ends lost 4 bases and 6 bases respectively, with 3 bases between them. From germline, CDR1 is KGHDR and CDR2 SFDVKD. The CDR3 consists of 12 residues. CDR3 sequence reads: CATSDPNSPLHF. For the CDR3, the DNA is TGTGCCACCAGTGACCCTAATTCACCCCTCCACTTT.

This chain links TRBV27 with TRBJ2-1; 7 bases are a match to TRBD2. Germline V lookup: CDR1 MNHEY, CDR2 SMNVEV (reference sequence). The CDR3 is 15 residues long. With 5 bases clipped from V and 6 bases from J, the junction kept 10 bases outside the gene matches. The CDR3 DNA follows: TGTGCCAGCAGTCCGGGACTATTAGGGTTCAATGAGCAGTTCTTC. Residues: CASSPGLLGFNEQFF.

In its sample, this clonotype was seen a few times. This rearrangement joins TRBV7-9 to TRBJ2-5; no clear D gene. The CDR3 sequence is 15 residues long. With 5 bases removed from V and 2 bases from J, the gap between germline ends came to 15 bases. The V gene's germline CDR1 is SEHNR and CDR2 FQNEAQ (reference sequence). This chain's CDR3 is CASSPLWAAQETQYF. The CDR3, as DNA: TGTGCCAGCAGCCCGCTTTGGGCGGCACAAGAGACCCAGTACTTC.

The chain recombines TRBV6-6 with TRBJ1-5, with unresolved D. Germline V gives CDR1 MNHNY, CDR2 SVGAGI (reference sequence). The V end lost 1 base, the J end lost 0 bases, and 7 bases lay between the germline ends. CDR3 length: 15 amino acids. CDR3 in amino acids: CASSYWEDSNQPQHF. The CDR3 DNA is TGTGCCAGCAGTTACTGGGAAGATAGCAATCAGCCCCAGCATTTT.

This clonotype was detected only a few times. CDR3: CASSFIASTIGGNTDTQYF. The DNA for the CDR3 is TGTGCCAGCAGCTTCATAGCGTCAACGATAGGGGGAAACACAGATACGCAGTATTTT. The genes are TRBV7-2 and TRBJ2-3; TRBD1 might be the D (6 bases). CDR3 length: 19 residues. The germline V gene has CDR1 SGHTA and CDR2 FQGNSA. Trimming took off 3 bases at V and 2 bases at J, with 24 bases between the two ends.

This chain links TRBV5-1 with TRBJ2-5; TRBD2 matches at 10 bases. This CDR3 spans 13 amino acids. Germline CDR1 is SGHRS and CDR2 is YFSETQ. The junction had 3 bases not matched to a gene; V was cut back by 7 bases and J by 3 bases. CDR3 DNA sequence: TGCGCCAGCGGTCTAGCGGGGGAAGAGACCCAGTACTTC. The encoded protein is CASGLAGEETQYF.

The chain has TRBV10-2 and TRBJ1-5; D is uncertain. The germline V and J ends were trimmed by 7 bases and 2 bases, with 9 bases remaining between them. The V gene's germline CDR1 is WSHSY and CDR2 SAAADI. This CDR3 spans 13 amino acids. CDR3 in DNA: TGCGCCAGCACCGGCAGCGGCAATCAGCCCCAGCATTTT. Amino acids: CASTGSGNQPQHF.

The CDR3 DNA reads as TGCAGCGTTGTTTTGCGGGCTGAAGCTTTCTTT. It encodes CSVVLRAEAFF. The chain employs TRBV29-1 and TRBJ1-1; D is ambiguous. The ends were cut back, 4 bases at V and 6 bases at J, with 9 bases in the middle. CDR1 SQVTM and CDR2 ANQGSEA come from the germline V gene. The CDR3 spans 11 residues.

This clonotype came up a few times. The V and J genes are TRBV5-1 and TRBJ1-4, with TRBD1 as a possible D gene (6 bases). The germline V gene has CDR1 SGHRS and CDR2 YFSETQ. The CDR3 consists of 13 residues. Trimming cost V 2 bases and J 7 bases, with 9 bases left between them. The CDR3 spells CASSFDRSEKLFF. CDR3 in DNA: TGCGCCAGCAGCTTTGACAGGTCTGAAAAACTGTTTTTT.

The chain uses TRBV20-1 and TRBJ2-3; the D is unclear. This CDR3 comprises 12 residues. Trimming left V 3 bases short and J 2 bases short, with 6 bases between. Germline CDR1 reads DFQATT; CDR2 reads SNEGSKA (reference sequence). CDR3 nucleotide sequence: TGCAGTGCTAGTCCCACCACAGATACGCAGTATTTT. It is translated as CSASPTTDTQYF.

The chain recombines TRBV12-3 or TRBV12-4 with TRBJ2-7; 10 nucleotides align to TRBD2. This CDR3 is built from 15 residues. Losses at the gene ends were 5 bases for V and 2 bases for J; bases not matched to a gene: 6. CDR3 bases: TGTGCCAGCAGTGGATCCGGGACTAGCGCCTACGAGCAGTACTTC. Protein sequence: CASSGSGTSAYEQYF.

The CDR3 coding sequence is TGTGCCAGCAGCTTTAACCAGGGATTCTATGGCTACACCTTC. This translates into CASSFNQGFYGYTF. V usage is TRBV27 and J usage is TRBJ1-2, with D perhaps matching TRBD1 (5 bases). The CDR3 sequence is 14 residues long. V was pared by 6 bases and J by 4 bases, with 15 bases between. Looked up from germline, CDR1 is MNHEY and CDR2 is SMNVEV (reference sequence).

The CDR3 nucleotides are TGTGCCATCGGGGGGAGAGTGACCCAGTACTTC. Amino acid sequence: CAIGGRVTQYF. This chain connects TRBV10-3 to TRBJ2-7, with a possible D match to TRBD2 (6 bases). The end of the DNA fits TRBJ2-5 better, so the J call may be wrong. Germline V gene data show CDR1 as ENHRY and CDR2 as SYGVKD. This CDR3 comprises 11 residues.

This chain uses TRBV7-9 with TRBJ1-1, with D hard to call. The V end was cut by 2 bases, the J end by 3 bases, with 13 bases between. The CDR3 has 15 amino acids. CDR1 is SEHNR and CDR2 is FQNEAQ in the germline V gene (reference sequence). CDR3: CASSLLGGPDTEAFF. DNA for the CDR3: TGTGCCAGCAGCTTATTAGGAGGCCCGGACACTGAAGCTTTCTTT.

The CDR3 spells CASSLVGRVEQYF. The CDR3 DNA follows: TGTGCCAGCAGCTTAGTGGGCAGGGTCGAGCAGTACTTC. This rearrangement joins TRBV7-9 to TRBJ2-7, with D tentatively TRBD1 (5 bases). Trimming took off 1 base at V and 6 bases at J, with 10 bases between the two ends. Germline V lookup: CDR1 SEHNR, CDR2 FQNEAQ (reference sequence). The CDR3 length is 13 residues.

There are many counts of this clonotype. This rearrangement joins TRBV20-1 to TRBJ2-3; the match to TRBD2 covers 14 bases. The CDR3 extends over 16 amino acids. The J segment lost 5 bases and the V segment lost 2 bases, leaving 6 bases of the junction unmatched. The germline CDR1 and CDR2 sequences are DFQATT and SNEGSKA (reference sequence). CDR3 bases: TGCAGTGCTAGACGCCCGGGACTAGCGGGAGAAGATACGCAGTATTTT. As protein: CSARRPGLAGEDTQYF.

This clonotype was counted a few times. The chain uses TRBV28 and TRBJ2-7; D unclear. V was cut by 3 bases and J by 2 bases, with 11 bases left in between. The V gene's germline CDR1 is MDHEN and CDR2 SYDVKM. The CDR3 is 14 amino acids. CDR3 amino acids: CASSFAERPYEQYF. DNA for the CDR3: TGTGCCAGCAGTTTTGCAGAAAGACCCTACGAGCAGTACTTC.

This clonotype showed up just a few times. The chain couples TRBV12-3 or TRBV12-4 to TRBJ2-7, with D perhaps matching TRBD2 (5 bases). The CDR3 sequence is 13 residues long. The V end was cut by 2 bases, the J end by 7 bases, with 12 bases between. The CDR3 loop is CASSLRRSLEQYF. For the CDR3, the DNA is TGTGCCAGCAGTTTAAGGAGGTCGTTAGAGCAGTACTTC.

In regard to this clonotype: A read error may produce the germline difference seen at one junction end. The rearrangement joins TRBV12-3 or TRBV12-4 to TRBJ1-5; the D gene is possibly TRBD1 (5 bases). The CDR3 has 14 residues. CDR3 nucleotide sequence: TGTGCCAGCAGGGCGGGACCGATGAATCGGCCCCAGCATTTT. Its protein is CASRAGPMNRPQHF.

V usage is TRBV20-1 and J usage is TRBJ1-1; 8 bases align to TRBD1. This CDR3 is built from 13 residues. J was trimmed by 4 bases and V by 6 bases; bases with no gene match: 7. From germline, CDR1 is DFQATT and CDR2 SNEGSKA (reference sequence). The CDR3 protein is CSAPHRGTTEAFF. CDR3 coding DNA: TGCAGTGCACCCCACAGGGGGACCACTGAAGCTTTCTTT.